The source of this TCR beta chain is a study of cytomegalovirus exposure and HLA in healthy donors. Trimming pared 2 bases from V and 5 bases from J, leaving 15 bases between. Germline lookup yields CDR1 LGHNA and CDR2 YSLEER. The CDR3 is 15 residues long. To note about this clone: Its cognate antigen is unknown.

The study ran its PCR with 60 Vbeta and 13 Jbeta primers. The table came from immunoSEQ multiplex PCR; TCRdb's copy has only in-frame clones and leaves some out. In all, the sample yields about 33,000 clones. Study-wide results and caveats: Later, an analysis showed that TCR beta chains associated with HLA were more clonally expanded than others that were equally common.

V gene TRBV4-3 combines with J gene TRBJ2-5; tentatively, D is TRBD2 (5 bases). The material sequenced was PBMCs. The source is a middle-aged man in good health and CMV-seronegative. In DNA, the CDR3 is TGCGCCAGCAGCCAACAGCCGCGGGCCGGGGAGACCCAGTACTTC. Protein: CASSQQPRAGETQYF.